This TCR beta chain was recorded in a study of shared clonotypes between healthy human individuals. Broader study findings: The sampled material consisted only of blood, and tissue repertoires are likely to differ. Inspection by rarefaction showed sorted-subset sequencing to be incomplete despite large depth. Researchers found naive subsets generally carried larger estimated richness than memory subsets.

Comment on this clone: Its specificity is unknown.

Germline CDR1 and CDR2: SGDLS and YYNGEE. The V end lost 4 bases, the J end lost 1 base, and 12 bases lay between the germline ends. CDR3 length: 16 amino acids. Assay used: immunoSEQ multiplex PCR; TCRdb lists only in-frame clones, some missing. The table includes roughly 650,000 clones, around 97% detected once. This sequence originates from a woman aged 30 to 39 in good health. The V and J genes are TRBV9 and TRBJ2-6; D is perhaps TRBD1 (6 bases). Sequenced sample: naive CD4+ T cells sorted from blood. Subset: CD45RA+ positively selected. The CDR3 coding sequence is TGTGCCAGCAGCCCGTGGACAGTTTCTGGGGCCAACGTCCTGACTTTC. Translation: CASSPWTVSGANVLTF.